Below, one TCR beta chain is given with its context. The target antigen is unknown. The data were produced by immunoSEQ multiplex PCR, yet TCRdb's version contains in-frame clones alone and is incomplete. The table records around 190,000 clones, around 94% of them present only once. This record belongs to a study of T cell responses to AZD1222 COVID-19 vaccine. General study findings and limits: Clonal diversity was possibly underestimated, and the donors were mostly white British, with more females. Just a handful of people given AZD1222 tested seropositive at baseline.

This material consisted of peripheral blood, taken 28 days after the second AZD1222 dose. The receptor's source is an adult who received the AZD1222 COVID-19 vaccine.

CDR3 DNA sequence: TGTGCCAGCAGCTTTACAGGGGAATCTAACTATGGCTACACCTTC. It specifies CASSFTGESNYGYTF. The rearrangement uses TRBV7-9 and TRBJ1-2; 7 bases align to TRBD1. The junction had 4 bases not matched to a gene; V was cut back by 3 bases and J by 0 bases. Germline CDR1 and CDR2: SEHNR and FQNEAQ (reference sequence). This CDR3 spans 15 amino acids.